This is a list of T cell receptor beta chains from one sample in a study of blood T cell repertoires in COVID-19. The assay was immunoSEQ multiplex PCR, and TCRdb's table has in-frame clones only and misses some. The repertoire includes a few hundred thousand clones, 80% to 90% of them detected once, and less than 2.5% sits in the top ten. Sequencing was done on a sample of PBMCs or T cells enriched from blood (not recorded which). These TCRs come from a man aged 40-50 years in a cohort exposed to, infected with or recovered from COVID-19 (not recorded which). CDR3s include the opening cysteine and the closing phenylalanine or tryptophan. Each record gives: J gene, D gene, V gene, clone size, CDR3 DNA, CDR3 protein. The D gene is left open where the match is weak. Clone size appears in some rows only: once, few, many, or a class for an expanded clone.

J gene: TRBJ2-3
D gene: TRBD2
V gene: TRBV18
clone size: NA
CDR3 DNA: TGTGCCAGCTCACGGTGGCCTCTAGCGGGAATCACAGATACGCAGTATTTT
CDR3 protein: CASSRWPLAGITDTQYF

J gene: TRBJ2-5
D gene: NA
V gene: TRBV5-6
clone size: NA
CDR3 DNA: TGTGCCAGCAGCTCGTCGGAGACCCAGTACTTC
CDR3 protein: CASSSSETQYF

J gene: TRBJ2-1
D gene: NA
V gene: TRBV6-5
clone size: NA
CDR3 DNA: TGTGCCAGCAAGACCCCCCGACACTACAATGAGCAGTTCTTC
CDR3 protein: CASKTPRHYNEQFF

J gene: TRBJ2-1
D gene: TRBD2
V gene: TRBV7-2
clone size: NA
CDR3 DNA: TGTGCCAGCAGCTTAGAAGGCCTAGCGGTATCCTACAATGAGCAGTTCTTC
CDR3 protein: CASSLEGLAVSYNEQFF

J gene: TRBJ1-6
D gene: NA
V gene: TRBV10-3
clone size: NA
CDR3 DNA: TGTGCCATCAGTGAAGGACAAGCTTATGATTCACCCCTCCACTTT
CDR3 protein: CAISEGQAYDSPLHF

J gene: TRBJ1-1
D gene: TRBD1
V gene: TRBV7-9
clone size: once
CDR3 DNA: TGTGCCAGCAGCTTATTAGGGACAGGGGGCACTGAAGCTTTCTTT
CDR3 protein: CASSLLGTGGTEAFF

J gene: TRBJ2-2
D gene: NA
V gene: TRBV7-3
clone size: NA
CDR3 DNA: TGTGCCAGCAGCTTAGGCCCCCCCGGGGAGCTGTTTTTT
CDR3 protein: CASSLGPPGELFF

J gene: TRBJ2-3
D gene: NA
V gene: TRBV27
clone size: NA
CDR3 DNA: TGTGCCAGCAAGGGAGTGGGCACAGATACGCAGTATTTT
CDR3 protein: CASKGVGTDTQYF

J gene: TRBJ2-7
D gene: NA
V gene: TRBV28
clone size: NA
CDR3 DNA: TGTGCCAGCAGTCCACCTAGGCGAGAGCAGTACTTC
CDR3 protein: CASSPPRREQYF

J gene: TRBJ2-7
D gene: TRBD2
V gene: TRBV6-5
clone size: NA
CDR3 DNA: TGTGCCAGCAGTTACTCAGCGGGGCCCTACGAGCAGTACTTC
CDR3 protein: CASSYSAGPYEQYF

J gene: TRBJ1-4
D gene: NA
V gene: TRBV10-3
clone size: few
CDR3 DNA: TGTGCCATCAGTGAGAGGCAGACAGATGAAAAACTGTTTTTT
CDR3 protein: CAISERQTDEKLFF

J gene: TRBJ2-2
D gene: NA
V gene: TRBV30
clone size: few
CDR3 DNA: TGTGCCTGGAGGAGGGAGCGGGTCACCGGGGAGCTGTTTTTT
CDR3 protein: CAWRRERVTGELFF

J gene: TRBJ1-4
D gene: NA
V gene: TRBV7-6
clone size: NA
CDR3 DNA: TGTGCCAGCAGCTTAGGGGCTGGGGCCGGGAAACTGTTTTTT
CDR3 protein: CASSLGAGAGKLFF

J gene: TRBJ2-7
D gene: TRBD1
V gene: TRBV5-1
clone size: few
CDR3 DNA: TGCGCCAGCAGCTTGACAGGGGACTACGAGCAGTACTTC
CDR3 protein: CASSLTGDYEQYF

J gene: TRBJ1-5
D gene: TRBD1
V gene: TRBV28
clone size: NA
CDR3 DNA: TGTGCCAGCAGTTTATCGGGACAGGGCGGTAATCAGCCCCAGCATTTT
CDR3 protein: CASSLSGQGGNQPQHF

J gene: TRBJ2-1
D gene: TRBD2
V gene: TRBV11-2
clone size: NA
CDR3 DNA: TGTGCCAGCAGCCCGGGACTAGCGGCCAATGAGCAGTTCTTC
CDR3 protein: CASSPGLAANEQFF

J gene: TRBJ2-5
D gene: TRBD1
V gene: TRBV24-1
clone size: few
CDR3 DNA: TGTGCCACCAGTCCCGGGACAGGGGGGATTGGAGAGACCCAGTACTTC
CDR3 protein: CATSPGTGGIGETQYF

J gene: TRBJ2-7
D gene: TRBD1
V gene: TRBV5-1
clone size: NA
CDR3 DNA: TGCGCCAGCAGCACGGGACAGGGGCGAAACGAGCAGTACTTC
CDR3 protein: CASSTGQGRNEQYF

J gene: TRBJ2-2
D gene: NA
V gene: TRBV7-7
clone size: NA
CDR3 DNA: TGTGCCAGCAGCCCAGGGACAATGAACACCGGGGAGCTGTTTTTT
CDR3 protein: CASSPGTMNTGELFF

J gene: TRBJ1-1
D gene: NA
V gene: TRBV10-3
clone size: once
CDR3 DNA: TGTGCCATCACCTCACAGGGTGGGAACACTGAAGCTTTCTTT
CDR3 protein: CAITSQGGNTEAFF

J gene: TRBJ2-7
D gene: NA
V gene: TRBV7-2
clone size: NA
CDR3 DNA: TGTGCCAGCAGCCAACCGGGGGTGGGGGCCTACGAGCAGTACTTC
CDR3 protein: CASSQPGVGAYEQYF

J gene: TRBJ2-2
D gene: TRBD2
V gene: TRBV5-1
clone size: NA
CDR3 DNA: TGCGCCAGCAGCTTGGGACTAGCGGGAGGCGGGGAGCTGTTTTTT
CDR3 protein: CASSLGLAGGGELFF

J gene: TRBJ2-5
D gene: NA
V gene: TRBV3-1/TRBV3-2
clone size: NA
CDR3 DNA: TGTGCCAGCAGCCAAGGTTTCGGGGGTCAAGAGACCCAGTACTTC
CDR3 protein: CASSQGFGGQETQYF

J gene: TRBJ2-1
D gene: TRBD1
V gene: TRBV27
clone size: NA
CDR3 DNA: TGTGCCAGCAGTTTAACCGGGACAGGGGAATACAATGAGCAGTTCTTC
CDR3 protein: CASSLTGTGEYNEQFF

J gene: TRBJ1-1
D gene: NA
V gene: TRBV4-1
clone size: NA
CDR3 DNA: TGCGCCAGCAGCCTCCAGTTGAACACTGAAGCTTTCTTT
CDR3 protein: CASSLQLNTEAFF

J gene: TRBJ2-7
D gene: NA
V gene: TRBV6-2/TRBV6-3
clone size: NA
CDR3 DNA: TGTGCCAGCAGTTCCCCTGGCGGGAACTACGAGCAGTACTTC
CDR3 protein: CASSSPGGNYEQYF

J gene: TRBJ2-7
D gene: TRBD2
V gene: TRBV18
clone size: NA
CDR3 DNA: TGTGCCAGCTCTGATTTAAGCGGGAGGGCCTACGAGCAGTACTTC
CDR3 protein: CASSDLSGRAYEQYF

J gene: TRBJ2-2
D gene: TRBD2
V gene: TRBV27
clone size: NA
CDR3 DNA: TGTGCCAGCAGTTTCGGGGGGGGAACCGGGGAGCTGTTTTTT
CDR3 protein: CASSFGGGTGELFF

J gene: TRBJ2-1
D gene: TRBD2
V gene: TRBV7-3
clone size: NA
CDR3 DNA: TGTGCCAGCAGCCCGCTAGCGGGGGTCTACAATGAGCAGTTCTTC
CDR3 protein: CASSPLAGVYNEQFF

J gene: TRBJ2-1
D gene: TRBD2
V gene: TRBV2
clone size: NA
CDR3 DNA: TGTGCCAGCAGCGGGAGGGGAACCTACAATGAGCAGTTCTTC
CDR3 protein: CASSGRGTYNEQFF

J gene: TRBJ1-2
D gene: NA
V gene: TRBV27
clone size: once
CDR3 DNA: TGTGCCAGCAGTTTAGGGCAGGGTGGTGGCTATGGCTACACCTTC
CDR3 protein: CASSLGQGGGYGYTF

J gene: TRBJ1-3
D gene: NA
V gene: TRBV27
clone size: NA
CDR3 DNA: TGTGCCAGCAGTTCCAACAGGGATGGAAACACCATATATTTT
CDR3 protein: CASSSNRDGNTIYF

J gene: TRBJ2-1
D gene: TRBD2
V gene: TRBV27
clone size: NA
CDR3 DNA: TGTGCCAGCAGTGGAAGACTAGCGGGAGTATCCTCCTACAATGAGCAGTTCTTC
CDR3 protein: CASSGRLAGVSSYNEQFF

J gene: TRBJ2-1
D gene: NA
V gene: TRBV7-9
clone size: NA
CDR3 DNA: TGTGCCAGCAGCTTAGATTTTAAATTCAATGAGCAGTTCTTC
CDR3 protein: CASSLDFKFNEQFF